This T cell receptor (beta chain) was captured by sequencing in a study of STAT5B mutations in CD4+ large granular lymphocyte leukemia. The method was immunoSEQ multiplex PCR; TCRdb's version includes in-frame clones alone and lacks a portion of them. The data show around 50,000 clones, approximately 84% seen once. Looked up from germline, CDR1 is SGHTA and CDR2 is FQGTGA. The CDR3 has 14 residues. The J segment lost 2 bases and the V segment lost 5 bases, leaving 3 bases of the junction unmatched. This receptor was taken from a human donor in good health. V and J are TRBV7-3 and TRBJ1-2; 9 bases line up with TRBD1. The sample consisted of CD4+ T cells from blood buffy coats. The CDR3 DNA reads as TGTGCCAGCAGCATCGGGACAGGGAACTATGGCTACACCTTC. As protein: CASSIGTGNYGYTF.